These 30 T cell receptor beta chains came from one sample sequenced in a study of blood T cell repertoires in COVID-19. The method was immunoSEQ multiplex PCR; TCRdb's version includes in-frame clones alone and lacks a portion of them. The sample carries some 16,000 clones, 88% recorded once. The specimen sequenced was peripheral blood. These receptor sequences come from a human donor in a cohort sampled during active COVID-19.

The V gene is TRBV12-3 or TRBV12-4, the J gene TRBJ2-5; D not certain. V was pared by 6 bases and J by 7 bases, with 9 bases between. The CDR3 consists of 11 residues. The CDR3 DNA is TGTGCCAGCAGCACGGAGCGGACCCAGTACTTC. Translation gives CASSTERTQYF.

V gene TRBV6-2 or TRBV6-3 combines with J gene TRBJ2-7, with D maybe TRBD2 (5 bases). The CDR3 is 14 residues long. The V and J ends lost 6 bases and 7 bases respectively, with 19 bases between them. The germline gives CDR1 MNHEY, CDR2 SVGEGT. The CDR3 reads CASSPDGDYGEQYF. CDR3 in DNA: TGTGCCAGCAGCCCGGACGGAGACTACGGTGAGCAGTACTTC.

The chain has TRBV4-3 and TRBJ2-2; 12 bases align to TRBD2. Trimming cost V 4 bases and J 3 bases; bases outside gene matches: 9. The CDR3 covers 18 residues. The germline CDR1 and CDR2 sequences are LGHNA and YSLEER. The chain's CDR3 is CASSPLAGGPVDTGELFF. In nucleotides, the CDR3 is TGCGCCAGCAGCCCCCTAGCGGGGGGGCCGGTCGACACCGGGGAGCTGTTTTTT.

The J gene is TRBJ2-5, the V gene TRBV19; D may be TRBD2 (6 bases). Germline values: CDR1 LNHDA, CDR2 SQIVND (reference sequence). With 4 bases removed from V and 5 bases from J, the gap between germline ends came to 14 bases. The CDR3 is made up of 14 amino acids. As DNA, the CDR3 is TGTGCCAGTAGTACCTCCCCCCGGGGGGAGACCCAGTACTTC. As protein: CASSTSPRGETQYF.

V usage is TRBV9 and J usage is TRBJ2-1, with D maybe TRBD1 (7 bases). Germline lookup yields CDR1 SGDLS and CDR2 YYNGEE. Trimming cost V 0 bases and J 8 bases, with 15 bases left between them. The length of the CDR3 is 15 residues. In DNA, the CDR3 is TGTGCCAGCAGCGTAGCAGGGGGGAATCGGGATGAGCAGTTCTTC. Translating gives CASSVAGGNRDEQFF.

The gene calls are TRBV2 and TRBJ1-5; maybe TRBD1 (5 bases). Germline V gives CDR1 SNHLY, CDR2 FYNNEI. The V and J ends lost 6 bases and 1 base respectively, with 10 bases between them. There are 14 residues in the CDR3. The CDR3 loop reads CASSAGLSNQPQHF. The CDR3 region has the DNA TGTGCCAGCAGCGCAGGGTTGAGCAATCAGCCCCAGCATTTT.

The chain employs TRBV4-1 and TRBJ2-5; 9 bases are a match to TRBD2. The junction had 6 bases not matched to a gene; V was cut back by 0 bases and J by 4 bases. CDR1 and CDR2 from the germline V gene are MGHRA and YSYEKL. This CDR3 is built from 16 residues. The CDR3 reads CASSQDVAGAGETQYF. CDR3 DNA sequence: TGCGCCAGCAGCCAAGATGTAGCGGGAGCCGGAGAGACCCAGTACTTC.

This clone was picked up one time. The chain has TRBV3-1 (or the pseudogene TRBV3-2) and TRBJ2-2; D is unresolved. V was cut by 1 base and J by 5 bases, with 5 bases left in between. The CDR3 is made up of 13 amino acids. The germline CDR1 and CDR2 sequences are LGHDT and YNNKEL (reference sequence). The CDR3 nucleotides are TGTGCCAGCAGCCAAGTCCGGACCGGGGAGCTGTTTTTT. Residues: CASSQVRTGELFF.

The rearrangement uses TRBV3-1 (or the pseudogene TRBV3-2) and TRBJ1-3; the D is unclear. Per germline, CDR1 LGHDT and CDR2 YNNKEL (reference sequence). V lost 4 bases, J lost 0 bases, and 13 bases lay in between. The CDR3 extends over 16 amino acids. The chain's CDR3 is CASSLSPTVSGNTIYF. As DNA, the CDR3 is TGTGCCAGCAGCCTCTCCCCCACGGTCTCTGGAAACACCATATATTTT.

The chain couples TRBV6-5 to TRBJ2-5; 12 bases map to TRBD2. CDR1 and CDR2 (germline): MNHEY, SVGAGI. The CDR3 loop spans 15 amino acids. Trimming took 2 bases from V and 3 from J; bases not matched to a gene: 1. This CDR3 reads CASSYRLAGEETQYF. The CDR3 coding sequence is TGTGCCAGCAGTTACCGACTAGCGGGGGAAGAGACCCAGTACTTC.

The V and J genes are TRBV28 and TRBJ1-6, with D hard to call. Germline V gene lookup returns CDR1 MDHEN and CDR2 SYDVKM. V was pared by 6 bases and J by 5 bases, with 11 bases between. The CDR3 is 14 residues long. The CDR3 loop reads CASSRTGDNSPLHF. The DNA for the CDR3 is TGTGCCAGCAGCCGGACGGGAGATAATTCACCCCTCCACTTT.

The chain combines TRBV3-1 (or the pseudogene TRBV3-2) with TRBJ1-1; 8 bases match TRBD1. The CDR3 extends over 13 amino acids. Germline V lookup: CDR1 LGHDT, CDR2 YNNKEL (reference sequence). The V gene end was trimmed by 4 bases and the J gene end by 4 bases; junction bases not matched to a gene: 2. CDR3 amino acids: CASSRQGPTEAFF. In DNA, the CDR3 is TGTGCCAGCAGCCGACAGGGGCCCACTGAAGCTTTCTTT.

This clone was recorded only once. The rearrangement links TRBV27 to TRBJ1-6, with 8 nucleotides matching TRBD1. The ends lost 6 bases at V and 7 bases at J; junction bases unmatched: 11. The CDR3 runs 16 residues. Germline V gene lookup returns CDR1 MNHEY and CDR2 SMNVEV (reference sequence). CDR3 coding DNA: TGTGCCAGCAGAGAATCAGGGGGCCGGGAGAATTCACCCCTCCACTTT. This gives the protein CASRESGGRENSPLHF.

V and J are TRBV19 and TRBJ1-2; D may be TRBD1 (6 bases). Germline CDR1 LNHDA, CDR2 SQIVND (reference sequence). V gave up 10 bases and J gave up 9 bases, with 15 bases separating them. The CDR3 consists of 11 residues. Here the CDR3 DNA reads TGTGCCACCAGGGGTGGGGAACGCTACACCTTC. Translating gives CATRGGERYTF.

V is TRBV24-1 and J is TRBJ1-4; D ambiguous. The germline V and J ends were trimmed by 2 bases and 4 bases, with 16 bases remaining between them. Germline V gives CDR1 KGHDR, CDR2 SFDVKD. This CDR3 is built from 17 residues. CDR3 amino acids: CATSDSRVEFGNEKLFF. The CDR3, as DNA: TGTGCCACCAGTGATTCGCGTGTCGAATTTGGTAATGAAAAACTGTTTTTT.

The chain links TRBV28 to TRBJ2-3, with 12 bases fitting TRBD2. The germline V gene has CDR1 MDHEN and CDR2 SYDVKM. The V and J ends lost 6 bases and 3 bases, in that order; junction bases with no gene match: 10. The CDR3 extends over 17 amino acids. In DNA form, the CDR3 reads TGTGCCAGCAGCTTTACCCCGGGACTAGCGGGTACAGATACGCAGTATTTT. Protein sequence: CASSFTPGLAGTDTQYF. Using reference TRBV28 and TRBJ2-3 for the parts outside the CDR3, the full variable domain is DVKVTQSSRYLVKRTGEKVFLECVQDMDHENMFWYRQDPGLGLRLIYFSYDVKMKEKGDIPEGYSVSREKKERFSLILESASTNQTSMYLCASSFTPGLAGTDTQYFGPGTRLTVL.

V usage is TRBV19 and J usage is TRBJ2-5; possible D gene TRBD1, 5 bases. From germline, CDR1 is LNHDA and CDR2 SQIVND (reference sequence). V was cut by 3 bases and J by 1 base, with 12 bases left in between. The CDR3 spans 15 residues. CDR3 nucleotides: TGTGCCAGTAGTATGACCTCAGGGATCCAAGAGACCCAGTACTTC. This encodes CASSMTSGIQETQYF. The full variable domain, with the rest looked up from reference TRBV19 and TRBJ2-5, is DGGITQSPKYLFRKEGQNVTLSCEQNLNHDAMYWYRQDPGQGLRLIYYSQIVNDFQKGDIAEGYSVSREKKESFPLTVTSAQKNPTAFYLCASSMTSGIQETQYFGPGTRLLVL.

The rearrangement uses TRBV9 and TRBJ1-4; 8 nucleotides line up with TRBD1. The CDR3 consists of 15 residues. Per germline, CDR1 SGDLS and CDR2 YYNGEE. After removal of 2 bases from V and 7 bases from J, the junction contained 7 bases not matched to a gene. The CDR3 reads CASSVTGGSGEKLFF. The CDR3 DNA follows: TGTGCCAGCAGCGTCACAGGGGGGTCAGGTGAAAAACTGTTTTTT. The full variable domain, completed using reference TRBV9 and TRBJ1-4, is DSGVTQTPKHLITATGQRVTLRCSPRSGDLSVYWYQQSLDQGLQFLIQYYNGEERAKGNILERFSAQQFPDLHSELNLSSLELGDSALYFCASSVTGGSGEKLFFGSGTQLSVL.

This chain uses TRBV12-5 with TRBJ2-7, with D possibly being TRBD2 (5 bases). Trimming removed 6 bases from V and 3 bases from J, with 9 bases in between. The germline CDR1 and CDR2 sequences are LGHNT and FRNRAP. The CDR3 is 12 residues long. The CDR3 loop is CASGKGDYEQYF. The CDR3 DNA follows: TGTGCTAGTGGCAAGGGAGACTACGAGCAGTACTTC. Looking up the rest from reference TRBV12-5 and TRBJ2-7 gives the full variable domain: DARVTQTPRHKVTEMGQEVTMRCQPILGHNTVFWYRQTMMQGLELLAYFRNRAPLDDSGMPKDRFSAEMPDATLATLKIQPSEPRDSAVYFCASGKGDYEQYFGPGTRLTVT.

The chain employs TRBV27 and TRBJ2-3; 9 bases line up with TRBD2. CDR1 MNHEY and CDR2 SMNVEV come from the germline V gene (reference sequence). CDR3 length equals 13 residues. The trim removed 5 bases at V and 5 bases at J, leaving 2 bases unmatched. CDR3 in amino acids: CASSGGGGDTQYF. The CDR3 bases are TGTGCCAGCAGTGGCGGGGGGGGAGATACGCAGTATTTT.

The chain employs TRBV18 and TRBJ2-3; 13 nucleotides align to TRBD2. With V trimmed by 2 bases and J by 1 base, 3 bases remained unmatched. Germline V CDR1 and CDR2: KGHSH, LQKENI. The CDR3 is 17 amino acids. CDR3 sequence reads: CASSPGTSGVGTDTQYF. As DNA, the CDR3 is TGTGCCAGCTCACCAGGGACTAGCGGGGTTGGCACAGATACGCAGTATTTT.

V usage is TRBV2 and J usage is TRBJ2-2, with D tentatively TRBD2 (6 bases). This CDR3 contains 16 residues. The V gene lost 6 bases and the J gene lost 6 bases, with 20 bases spanning the gap. Germline V gene data show CDR1 as SNHLY and CDR2 as FYNNEI. The CDR3 reads CASRLTGTPGAGELFF. Written as DNA, the CDR3 is TGTGCCAGCAGGTTAACCGGGACTCCGGGGGCCGGGGAGCTGTTTTTT.

This chain links TRBV11-1 with TRBJ2-7; D is ambiguous. V shed 4 bases and J shed 6 bases, with 13 bases lying between them. The V gene's germline CDR1 is SGHAT and CDR2 FQDESV (reference sequence). The CDR3 sequence is 13 residues long. CDR3 in amino acids: CASSSSPGREQYF. In DNA, the CDR3 is TGTGCCAGCAGCTCCTCCCCTGGCCGCGAGCAGTACTTC.

Worth noting for this clone: This CDR3 is also generated by other DNA sequences in the sample. The J gene is TRBJ1-5, the V gene TRBV6-5; no firm D call. The CDR3 is 13 residues long. The germline gives CDR1 MNHEY, CDR2 SVGAGI. Trimming took off 6 bases at V and 4 bases at J, with 10 bases between the two ends. CDR3 region: CASREVANQPQHF. CDR3 coding DNA: TGTGCCAGCAGGGAGGTTGCTAATCAGCCCCAGCATTTT.

This sequence joins TRBV7-9 and TRBJ1-5; 8 bases agree with TRBD1. J gave up 6 bases and V 5 bases, and 9 bases lay outside the gene matches. The V gene's germline CDR1 is SEHNR and CDR2 FQNEAQ (reference sequence). This CDR3 spans 15 amino acids. CDR3 in amino acids: CASSQSRGRIQPQHF. In DNA, the CDR3 is TGTGCCAGCAGCCAGAGCAGGGGGCGCATTCAGCCCCAGCATTTT. Full variable domain (rest looked up from reference TRBV7-9 and TRBJ1-5): DTGVSQNPRHKITKRGQNVTFRCDPISEHNRLYWYRQTLGQGPEFLTYFQNEAQLEKSRLLSDRFSAERPKGSFSTLEIQRTEQGDSAMYLCASSQSRGRIQPQHFGDGTRLSIL.

The rearrangement links TRBV7-8 to TRBJ1-5; weak D call: TRBD1 (6 bases). With 5 bases removed from V and 7 bases from J, the gap between germline ends came to 18 bases. Per germline, CDR1 SGHVS and CDR2 FQNEAQ. The CDR3 covers 15 residues. The CDR3 here is CASSPGGGDKQPQHF. The DNA for the CDR3 is TGTGCCAGCAGCCCGGGGGGAGGGGACAAGCAGCCCCAGCATTTT.

The chain carries TRBV28 and TRBJ1-4, with D hard to call. V was pared by 4 bases and J by 6 bases, with 15 bases between. The V gene's germline CDR1 is MDHEN and CDR2 SYDVKM. The CDR3 has 15 amino acids. For the CDR3, the DNA is TGTGCCAGCAGTTCTGCACGCTTCGGGGATGAAAAACTGTTTTTT. Residues: CASSSARFGDEKLFF.

The chain uses TRBV12-3 or TRBV12-4 and TRBJ2-1; D possibly corresponds to TRBD1 (5 bases). V lost 6 bases and J lost 3, with 9 bases in between. CDR3 length: 13 residues. CDR3 DNA sequence: TGTGCCAGCAGCGGAGACAGCTACAATGAGCAGTTCTTC. Amino acids: CASSGDSYNEQFF.

The chain combines TRBV5-1 with TRBJ2-7; 7 positions match TRBD1. The CDR3 covers 17 residues. V dropped 2 bases and J dropped 2; count of bases not matched to a gene: 13. Looked up from germline, CDR1 is SGHRS and CDR2 is YFSETQ. In DNA, the CDR3 is TGCGCCAGCAGCTTCACAGGGGAACGCACCCCTACCTACGAGCAGTACTTC. Protein: CASSFTGERTPTYEQYF.

The chain links TRBV3-1 (or the pseudogene TRBV3-2) to TRBJ1-6; TRBD1 aligns across 10 bases. This CDR3 spans 16 amino acids. With 2 bases clipped from V and 7 bases from J, the junction kept 5 bases outside the gene matches. CDR1 and CDR2 (germline): LGHDT, YNNKEL (reference sequence). The CDR3 DNA follows: TGTGCCAGCAGCCAATGGACAGGGGGTAGCAATTCACCCCTCCACTTT. Amino acids: CASSQWTGGSNSPLHF.